This TCR beta chain was identified during a study of beta chain features in type 1 diabetes. Study-level findings and limits: An over-representation of cells with high TCR expression could result from cDNA sequencing.

This clone was seen only a few times. Its target is unknown. Sequencing targeted expressed TCRB transcripts, as all isolated RNA had been reverse transcribed. Data came from immunoSEQ multiplex PCR; TCRdb stores just in-frame clones and leaves some out. The sample lists roughly 240,000 clones; more than 65% were seen once. Trimming stripped 4 bases from V and 8 bases from J, with 11 bases between. In germline, CDR1 is SQVTM, CDR2 ANQGSEA. The CDR3 runs 11 residues. The chain employs TRBV29-1 and TRBJ1-1; D unclear. This clonotype was sampled from a man aged 25-45 years in good health. The material sequenced was naive CD4+ T cells from blood. The CDR3 spells CSVVTWREAFF. DNA for the CDR3: TGCAGCGTTGTAACTTGGAGAGAAGCTTTCTTT.